This T cell receptor beta chain was obtained from a study of cytomegalovirus exposure and HLA in healthy donors. Losses at the gene ends were 6 bases for V and 0 bases for J; bases not matched to a gene: 8. Germline V CDR1 and CDR2: SGHTA, FQGNSA. This CDR3 is 16 amino acids long. PCR was performed using 60 Vbeta and 13 Jbeta primers. Some clones are missing from TCRdb's copy, which holds only in-frame ones; the method was immunoSEQ multiplex PCR. The profile covers about 160,000 clones, with approximately 78% appearing a single time and 1.4% to 1.5% taken by the ten largest. This sequence was found in a male donor in good health and CMV-seronegative. Input material: PBMCs. The V and J genes are TRBV7-2 and TRBJ1-5; 7 bases agree with TRBD1. In DNA form, the CDR3 reads TGTGCCAGCAGTAGGACAGGAACCTTTAGCAATCAGCCCCAGCATTTT. Its protein product is CASSRTGTFSNQPQHF.